The 31 T cell receptor beta chains presented below share a single source sample, sequenced in a study of blood T cell repertoires in COVID-19. Repertoires were generated with immunoSEQ multiplex PCR, while TCRdb's copy carries only in-frame clones and drops some. The data show about 230,000 clones, approximately 87% seen once. Sequencing was carried out using peripheral blood. Every receptor here comes from a woman between 70 and 85 years old with active or convalescent COVID-19.

The chain is built from TRBV7-9 and TRBJ2-3, with TRBD2 as a possible D gene (6 bases). CDR1 and CDR2 (germline): SEHNR, FQNEAQ (reference sequence). This CDR3 spans 16 amino acids. Trimming left V 1 base short and J 5 bases short, with 16 bases between. The CDR3 region is CASSLGWDSRKDTQYF. Here the CDR3 DNA reads TGTGCCAGCAGCTTAGGCTGGGACTCCCGCAAAGATACGCAGTATTTT.

The chain combines TRBV10-3 with TRBJ1-5; D remains unclear. Per germline, CDR1 ENHRY and CDR2 SYGVKD. The CDR3 has 14 amino acids. V lost 3 bases, J lost 4 bases, and 10 bases lay in between. CDR3 coding DNA: TGTGCCATCAGTGATGGCAGATTAAATCAGCCCCAGCATTTT. It codes for CAISDGRLNQPQHF.

The gene calls are TRBV28 and TRBJ2-7; TRBD2 might be the D (6 bases). Trimming cost V 6 bases and J 3 bases, with 18 bases left between them. Germline values: CDR1 MDHEN, CDR2 SYDVKM. This CDR3 comprises 15 residues. CDR3 nucleotides: TGTGCCAGCAGCTCCCCAGGAGGGGAATTCTACGAGCAGTACTTC. Translating it yields CASSSPGGEFYEQYF.

V usage is TRBV7-8 and J usage is TRBJ2-3; D not resolved. V lost 7 bases and J lost 4, with 9 bases in between. CDR1 is SGHVS, CDR2 FQNEAQ, per germline. CDR3 length: 12 residues. The CDR3: CASTAYADTQYF. The CDR3 DNA reads as TGTGCCAGCACCGCCTACGCAGATACGCAGTATTTT.

The V gene is TRBV7-2, the J gene TRBJ2-3; the D is unclear. The CDR3 runs to 15 residues. Deletions cut 3 bases from V and 1 base from J, with 11 bases between. CDR1 SGHTA and CDR2 FQGNSA come from the germline V gene. The CDR3 sequence is CASSLVMAGTDTQYF. The CDR3 coding sequence is TGTGCCAGCAGCTTGGTGATGGCAGGCACAGATACGCAGTATTTT.

The genes are TRBV4-2 and TRBJ2-6; D is uncertain. V was pared by 0 bases and J by 1 base, with 10 bases between. The CDR3 extends over 17 amino acids. CDR1 and CDR2 from the germline V gene are LGHNA and YNFKEQ. The CDR3 reads CASSQENFRSGANVLTF. In DNA, the CDR3 is TGTGCCAGCAGCCAAGAAAACTTTCGATCTGGGGCCAACGTCCTGACTTTC.

V gene TRBV19 combines with J gene TRBJ2-7; 7 bases line up with TRBD2. Losses at the gene ends were 5 bases for V and 2 bases for J; bases not matched to a gene: 12. The CDR3 is made up of 16 amino acids. Germline V gives CDR1 LNHDA, CDR2 SQIVND (reference sequence). The CDR3 DNA is TGTGCCAGTAGTGGGGGGTCGACTAGCCGAGCCTACGAGCAGTACTTC. As protein: CASSGGSTSRAYEQYF.

This sequence joins TRBV27 and TRBJ2-3, with TRBD1 matching 7 bases. With V trimmed by 6 bases and J by 0 bases, 6 bases remained unmatched. The CDR3 loop spans 15 amino acids. Germline V gene lookup returns CDR1 MNHEY and CDR2 SMNVEV (reference sequence). CDR3 in amino acids: CASRNRGRSTDTQYF. CDR3 in DNA: TGTGCCAGCAGGAATAGGGGGCGGAGCACAGATACGCAGTATTTT.

This clone was seen a single time. This chain uses TRBV11-2 with TRBJ2-5, with TRBD2 matching 14 bases. The CDR3 length is 17 residues. V was clipped by 4 bases and J by 3 bases; unmatched bases: 7. CDR1 is SGHAT and CDR2 is FQNNGV in the germline V gene. The CDR3 nucleotides read TGTGCCAGCAGCTCCCGACTAGCGGGAGGGCTAGAAGAGACCCAGTACTTC. This gives the protein CASSSRLAGGLEETQYF.

The chain joins TRBV6-2 or TRBV6-3 to TRBJ2-4, with 7 bases aligning to TRBD2. Germline V lookup: CDR1 MNHEY, CDR2 SVGEGT. The CDR3 runs 15 residues. The V gene end was trimmed by 4 bases and the J gene end by 8 bases; junction bases not matched to a gene: 11. The CDR3 coding sequence is TGTGCCAGCAGTTTCCCCGGGCTAGGGAGGGACATTCAGTACTTC. Its protein product is CASSFPGLGRDIQYF.

The chain links TRBV7-3 to TRBJ2-5; 10 bases are a match to TRBD1. Per germline, CDR1 SGHTA and CDR2 FQGTGA. J lost 5 bases, V lost 5 bases, and 8 bases had no gene match. This CDR3 has 15 residues. The CDR3 loop is CASSPAPGQGETQYF. CDR3 nucleotide sequence: TGTGCCAGCAGCCCCGCTCCGGGACAGGGGGAGACCCAGTACTTC.

The chain recombines TRBV7-9 with TRBJ1-1; D possibly corresponds to TRBD1 (6 bases). This CDR3 has 15 amino acids. The V gene lost 5 bases and the J gene lost 3 bases, with 16 bases spanning the gap. Germline V gene sequence: CDR1 SEHNR, CDR2 FQNEAQ (reference sequence). CDR3 in DNA: TGTGCCAGCAGCGTACAGGGTGCGGCGGACACTGAAGCTTTCTTT. This gives the protein CASSVQGAADTEAFF.

This chain uses TRBV6-5 with TRBJ2-7; D might be TRBD1 (6 bases). Trimming took 7 bases from V and 3 from J, leaving 13 bases between them. Germline values: CDR1 MNHEY, CDR2 SVGAGI. The CDR3 extends over 13 amino acids. The CDR3 loop is CASTKGTNYEQYF. CDR3 nucleotides: TGTGCCAGCACCAAGGGGACAAACTACGAGCAGTACTTC.

This chain connects TRBV7-2 to TRBJ2-5; D may be TRBD1 (6 bases). CDR3 size: 14 residues. Looked up from germline, CDR1 is SGHTA and CDR2 is FQGNSA. The ends were cut back, 0 bases at V and 2 bases at J, with 7 bases in the middle. The CDR3 spells CASSLATGQETQYF. The CDR3 nucleotides are TGTGCCAGCAGCTTAGCCACAGGGCAAGAGACCCAGTACTTC.

This clone showed up just a few times. The CDR3 sequence: CASSDGRIQETQYF. The CDR3 region has the DNA TGTGCCAGCAGTGATGGGCGTATACAAGAGACCCAGTACTTC. The chain uses TRBV2 and TRBJ2-5, with unresolved D. The germline gives CDR1 SNHLY, CDR2 FYNNEI. This CDR3 spans 14 amino acids. V shed 3 bases and J shed 2 bases, with 10 bases lying between them. Using reference TRBV2 and TRBJ2-5 for the parts outside the CDR3, the full variable domain is EPEVTQTPSHQVTQMGQEVILRCVPISNHLYFYWYRQILGQKVEFLVSFYNNEISEKSEIFDDQFSVERPDGSNFTLKIRSTKLEDSAMYFCASSDGRIQETQYFGPGTRLLVL.

The chain has TRBV6-6 and TRBJ2-6; D not resolved. The CDR3 runs 16 residues. Germline CDR1 and CDR2: MNHNY and SVGAGI (reference sequence). Trimming removed 2 bases at V and 0 bases at J, with 8 bases between. This CDR3 reads CASSYVSHSGANVLTF. DNA of the CDR3: TGTGCCAGCAGTTACGTCAGTCACTCTGGGGCCAACGTCCTGACTTTC.

The V and J genes are TRBV5-1 and TRBJ1-1; TRBD1 aligns across 10 bases. Looked up from germline, CDR1 is SGHRS and CDR2 is YFSETQ. The CDR3 totals 16 residues. The V gene end was trimmed by 4 bases and the J gene end by 4 bases; junction bases not matched to a gene: 10. The CDR3 DNA sequence: TGCGCCAGCAGCCCCTCGCCGGACAGGGGGAGCACTGAAGCTTTCTTT. It encodes CASSPSPDRGSTEAFF. Looking up the rest from reference TRBV5-1 and TRBJ1-1 gives the full variable domain: KAGVTQTPRYLIKTRGQQVTLSCSPISGHRSVSWYQQTPGQGLQFLFEYFSETQRNKGNFPGRFSGRQFSNSRSEMNVSTLELGDSALYLCASSPSPDRGSTEAFFGQGTRLTVV.

This rearrangement joins TRBV11-1 to TRBJ2-1; 12 bases match TRBD2. The CDR3 spans 16 residues. With 5 bases clipped from V and 4 bases from J, the junction kept 6 bases outside the gene matches. Looked up from germline, CDR1 is SGHAT and CDR2 is FQDESV (reference sequence). The CDR3 loop reads CASSVLTSGGYNEQFF. The CDR3, as DNA: TGTGCCAGCAGCGTACTGACTAGCGGGGGTTACAATGAGCAGTTCTTC. Combining the CDR3 with reference TRBV11-1 and TRBJ2-1 gives the whole variable domain EAEVAQSPRYKITEKSQAVAFWCDPISGHATLYWYRQILGQGPELLVQFQDESVVDDSQLPKDRFSAERLKGVDSTLKIQPAELGDSAMYLCASSVLTSGGYNEQFFGPGTRLTVL.

The chain has TRBV6-5 and TRBJ2-1; D is uncertain. Trimming removed 7 bases from V and 3 bases from J, with 10 bases in between. Germline CDR1 reads MNHEY; CDR2 reads SVGAGI. This CDR3 is 13 amino acids long. CDR3 protein: CASTPKSYNEQFF. The CDR3 DNA follows: TGTGCCAGCACCCCTAAAAGCTACAATGAGCAGTTCTTC.

The genes are TRBV19 and TRBJ2-2; 10 bases line up with TRBD1. Trimming took 1 base from V and 5 from J; bases not matched to a gene: 1. This CDR3 comprises 15 residues. The germline V gene encodes CDR1 LNHDA and CDR2 SQIVND (reference sequence). CDR3 in amino acids: CASSIGTGGTGELFF. The CDR3 DNA reads TGTGCCAGTAGTATAGGGACAGGGGGAACCGGGGAGCTGTTTTTT.

The chain links TRBV5-1 to TRBJ1-2; D uncertain. The germline CDR1 and CDR2 sequences are SGHRS and YFSETQ. The V end was cut by 7 bases, the J end by 4 bases, with 17 bases between. The CDR3 has 14 residues. Here the CDR3 DNA reads TGCGCCAGCCAAGTCCAGCGGGGAAGCTATGGCTACACCTTC. It yields the protein CASQVQRGSYGYTF.

This sequence joins TRBV4-3 and TRBJ1-6; D possibly corresponds to TRBD1 (6 bases). The V gene lost 0 bases and the J gene lost 9 bases, with 15 bases spanning the gap. In germline, CDR1 is LGHNA, CDR2 YSLEER. This CDR3 has 16 amino acids. The CDR3 DNA follows: TGCGCCAGCAGCCAAGATGTCGGCAGGGGTGCTTCACCCCTCCACTTT. Protein product: CASSQDVGRGASPLHF.

This rearrangement joins TRBV18 to TRBJ1-2, with D maybe TRBD1 (6 bases). In germline, CDR1 is KGHSH, CDR2 LQKENI. V shed 3 bases and J shed 4 bases, with 12 bases lying between them. The CDR3 length is 14 residues. The CDR3 nucleotides read TGTGCCAGCTCACCTGGGGGGGCGGCCTATGGCTACACCTTC. Its protein product is CASSPGGAAYGYTF.

This clone was recorded once. The chain links TRBV30 to TRBJ2-6; the match to TRBD1 covers 8 bases. Looked up from germline, CDR1 is GTSNPN and CDR2 is SVGIG (reference sequence). The CDR3 spans 14 residues. The ends lost 3 bases at V and 6 bases at J; junction bases unmatched: 4. The DNA for the CDR3 is TGTGCCTGGAGCAGGGGGCGTCTGGCCAACGTCCTGACTTTC. This translates into CAWSRGRLANVLTF. The variable domain in full, completed from reference TRBV30 and TRBJ2-6, reads SQTIHQWPATLVQPVGSPLSLECTVEGTSNPNLYWYRQAAGRGLQLLFYSVGIGQISSEVPQNLSASRPQDRQFILSSKKLLLSDSGFYLCAWSRGRLANVLTFGAGSRLTVL.

The chain joins TRBV6-2 or TRBV6-3 to TRBJ2-2; possibly TRBD2 for D (5 bases). CDR3 length: 15 residues. Germline V lookup: CDR1 MNHEY, CDR2 SVGEGT. The V end lost 6 bases, the J end lost 0 bases, and 11 bases lay between the germline ends. The DNA of the CDR3 is TGTGCCAGCAGCCCCACGAGGGCGAACACCGGGGAGCTGTTTTTT. Encoded protein: CASSPTRANTGELFF.

The chain uses TRBV6-5 and TRBJ1-3; D is uncertain. Trimming removed 10 bases at V and 4 bases at J, with 8 bases between. This CDR3 is built from 11 residues. Germline V gives CDR1 MNHEY, CDR2 SVGAGI. CDR3 coding DNA: TGTGCCACCCGGGAAGGAAACACCATATATTTT. Protein: CATREGNTIYF.

The chain recombines TRBV10-3 with TRBJ1-4; no clear D gene. Germline V gene sequence: CDR1 ENHRY, CDR2 SYGVKD. The CDR3 has 15 residues. Trimming shortened V by 2 bases and J by 2 bases, and 9 bases separated the two germline ends. CDR3 loop: CAISEHGGTNEKLFF. The CDR3, as DNA: TGTGCCATCAGTGAGCACGGAGGGACTAATGAAAAACTGTTTTTT.

The chain recombines TRBV27 with TRBJ2-1; the match to TRBD1 covers 10 bases. This CDR3 comprises 15 residues. The germline V gene encodes CDR1 MNHEY and CDR2 SMNVEV (reference sequence). Trimming at V came to 3 bases and at J to 7 bases, leaving 6 bases not matched to a gene. CDR3 loop: CASSFLDRGSNEQFF. For the CDR3, the DNA is TGTGCCAGCAGTTTCCTGGACAGGGGGTCGAATGAGCAGTTCTTC.

The chain carries TRBV4-1 and TRBJ2-1; possibly TRBD2 for D (6 bases). Germline loops: CDR1 MGHRA, CDR2 YSYEKL. V gave up 1 base and J gave up 5 bases, with 18 bases separating them. The length of the CDR3 is 17 residues. CDR3 residues: CASSQGLAANRNNEQFF. The CDR3 nucleotides are TGCGCCAGCAGCCAAGGGTTAGCGGCTAACAGGAACAATGAGCAGTTCTTC.

DNA of the CDR3: TGCGCCAGAGAGAGCAGGCTATATGATACGCAGTATTTT. As protein: CARESRLYDTQYF. V and J are TRBV5-1 and TRBJ2-3; D is ambiguous. The germline V gene has CDR1 SGHRS and CDR2 YFSETQ. Trimming pared 8 bases from V and 6 bases from J, leaving 16 bases between. The CDR3 runs 13 residues. The whole variable domain, remainder taken from reference TRBV5-1 and TRBJ2-3, is KAGVTQTPRYLIKTRGQQVTLSCSPISGHRSVSWYQQTPGQGLQFLFEYFSETQRNKGNFPGRFSGRQFSNSRSEMNVSTLELGDSALYLCARESRLYDTQYFGPGTRLTVL.

The chain has TRBV2 and TRBJ1-2; D is possibly TRBD1 (6 bases). Trimming removed 7 bases at V and 2 bases at J, with 14 bases between. Germline V gives CDR1 SNHLY, CDR2 FYNNEI. This CDR3 has 14 residues. Written as DNA, the CDR3 is TGTGCCAGCACCGGCGGACAGATAAACTATGGCTACACCTTC. Translation: CASTGGQINYGYTF.